There are many counts of the clone carrying this TCR beta chain. The antigen remains unidentified. TCR beta libraries were made by quantitative 5'-RACE with molecular barcodes. TCRdb re-called the 5' RACE reads through MiXCR, storing one row per CDR3 protein. The top ten hold around 3.6% of the sample, which has 450,000 to 550,000 distinct CDR3 sequences, 5.3% seen once. These data originate in a study of CD8 T cells in ankylosing spondylitis. Whole-study results and caveats: Relatively rare in peripheral blood, disease-linked clones were also CD8+. Characteristic of ankylosing spondylitis blood, it appeared, was a TCR beta motif comprising several highly homologous variants. Clones tied to disease were said to be significantly enriched in matched ankylosing spondylitis synovial fluid.

The sequence was obtained from a male donor with ankylosing spondylitis. The specimen sequenced was blood, either unsorted or a sorted T cell fraction (not recorded which).

The CDR3 region is CASSLSGISYNEQFF. DNA of the CDR3: TGTGCCAGCAGCTTGAGCGGGATCTCCTACAATGAGCAGTTCTTC. The rearrangement uses TRBV6-2 or TRBV6-3 and TRBJ2-1, with TRBD2 matching 7 bases. Germline assignment: CDR1 MNHEY and CDR2 SVGEGT. The CDR3 sequence is 15 residues long. V lost 6 bases, J lost 0 bases, and 5 bases stayed unmatched.